The clone carrying this T cell receptor (beta chain) was picked up one time. Antigen: not known. The entry originates in a study of T cell responses to AZD1222 COVID-19 vaccine. Regarding the study as a whole: Across the whole spike, CD4 TCRs peaked at regions 160-218 and 743-854.

V gave up 7 bases and J gave up 6 bases, with 12 bases separating them. This CDR3 has 11 residues. Germline values: CDR1 SQVTM, CDR2 ANQGSEA. The data were produced by immunoSEQ multiplex PCR, yet TCRdb's version contains in-frame clones alone and is incomplete. Of 150,000 to 200,000 clones in the sample, 87% are singletons; the top ten hold 2.5% to 3%. V is TRBV29-1 and J is TRBJ1-1, with D possibly being TRBD1 (5 bases). The specimen was peripheral blood, collected on day 0 of MenACWY control vaccination. The sequence came from an adult in good health. CDR3 nucleotide sequence: TGCAGCGCGAACGCGGGGCCTGAAGCTTTCTTT. It yields the protein CSANAGPEAFF.